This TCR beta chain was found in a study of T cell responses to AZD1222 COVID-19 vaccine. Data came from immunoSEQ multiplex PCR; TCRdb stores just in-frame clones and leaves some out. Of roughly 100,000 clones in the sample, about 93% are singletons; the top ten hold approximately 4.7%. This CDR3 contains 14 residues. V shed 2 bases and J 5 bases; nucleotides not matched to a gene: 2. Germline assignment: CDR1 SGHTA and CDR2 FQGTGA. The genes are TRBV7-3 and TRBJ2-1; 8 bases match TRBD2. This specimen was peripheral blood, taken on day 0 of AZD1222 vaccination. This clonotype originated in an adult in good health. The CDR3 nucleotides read TGTGCCAGCAGCTTAGGGACTAGAAACAATGAGCAGTTCTTC. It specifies CASSLGTRNNEQFF.